Shown below are 9 T cell receptor beta chains from a single sample sequenced in a study of blood T cell repertoires in COVID-19. The method was immunoSEQ multiplex PCR; TCRdb's version includes in-frame clones alone and lacks a portion of them. The sample has some 150,000 clones, about 80% seen once. Sequences were obtained from peripheral blood. Receptor source: a man between 60 and 75 years old with acute or convalescent COVID-19.

This clone turned up a few times. The CDR3 DNA is TGTGCCAGCAGCTTGGGGCAGAATAGCAATCAGCCCCAGCATTTT. Protein sequence: CASSLGQNSNQPQHF. This chain uses TRBV5-6 with TRBJ1-5; D is undetermined. Trimming left V 0 bases short and J 0 bases short, with 7 bases between. The germline V gene has CDR1 SGHDT and CDR2 YYEEEE. The CDR3 runs to 15 residues.

This sequence joins TRBV19 and TRBJ1-5, with D possibly matching TRBD1 (5 bases). The germline CDR1 and CDR2 sequences are LNHDA and SQIVND (reference sequence). Trimming removed 5 bases from V and 2 bases from J, with 16 bases in between. The CDR3 covers 16 residues. The CDR3 loop reads CASSPREGFGNQPQHF. DNA for the CDR3: TGTGCCAGTAGTCCCCGGGAGGGGTTTGGCAATCAGCCCCAGCATTTT.

The chain is built from TRBV7-2 and TRBJ1-2, with D tentatively TRBD1 (6 bases). The V and J ends lost 5 bases and 8 bases respectively, with 15 bases between them. The CDR3 runs to 13 residues. Per germline, CDR1 SGHTA and CDR2 FQGNSA. The CDR3 reads CASSRYRDEGYTF. The CDR3 DNA reads as TGTGCCAGCAGCCGCTACAGGGACGAGGGCTACACCTTC.

This clone was seen once. V and J are TRBV28 and TRBJ2-5; 7 bases align to TRBD1. J lost 10 bases, V lost 3 bases, and 5 bases had no gene match. In germline, CDR1 is MDHEN, CDR2 SYDVKM. The CDR3 is 12 residues long. DNA of the CDR3: TGTGCCAGCAGTTTCTCGCAGGGGGTCCAGTACTTC. Protein sequence: CASSFSQGVQYF.

This chain uses TRBV28 with TRBJ1-4; D not resolved. This CDR3 comprises 15 residues. Looked up from germline, CDR1 is MDHEN and CDR2 is SYDVKM. Trimming removed 3 bases at V and 7 bases at J, with 15 bases between. CDR3 in DNA: TGTGCCAGCAGTTTCTGGACGGGAGGGATTGAAAAACTGTTTTTT. Protein: CASSFWTGGIEKLFF.

The table lists this clone with a count of one. The chain combines TRBV11-3 with TRBJ2-1; perhaps TRBD2 as D (5 bases). Germline loops: CDR1 SGHNT, CDR2 YENEEA. Trimming stripped 4 bases from V and 4 bases from J, with 14 bases between. The CDR3 length is 15 residues. The CDR3 sequence is CASSSDAGVYNEQFF. The CDR3 nucleotides read TGTGCCAGCAGCTCAGATGCCGGGGTTTACAATGAGCAGTTCTTC.

This clone was detected only once. J is TRBJ2-7 and V is TRBV7-2; 9 bases are a match to TRBD2. The V segment lost 1 base and the J segment 2 bases; nucleotides outside the gene matches: 9. The CDR3 is 17 amino acids. In germline, CDR1 is SGHTA, CDR2 FQGNSA. The CDR3 spells CASSLGATSGYTYEQYF. In DNA form, the CDR3 reads TGTGCCAGCAGCTTAGGGGCCACTAGCGGGTATACCTACGAGCAGTACTTC.

CDR3: CASSLTSGEQFF. The CDR3 DNA is TGTGCCAGCAGTCTTACTAGCGGCGAGCAGTTCTTC. The V call is TRBV2, the J call TRBJ2-1, with 8 bases lining up with TRBD2. This CDR3 spans 12 amino acids. Looked up from germline, CDR1 is SNHLY and CDR2 is FYNNEI. The J segment lost 10 bases and the V segment lost 5 bases, leaving 4 bases of the junction unmatched.

The DNA for the CDR3 is TGTGCCAGCTCAAGGGACAGGAGCTCCTACGAGCAGTACTTC. It specifies CASSRDRSSYEQYF. The genes are TRBV18 and TRBJ2-7; 8 bases line up with TRBD1. V was clipped by 5 bases and J by 0 bases; unmatched bases: 3. The CDR3 length is 14 residues. Looked up from germline, CDR1 is KGHSH and CDR2 is LQKENI.